This T cell receptor beta chain comes out of a study of blood T cell repertoires in COVID-19 (dated by TCRdb to 2018 to 2020). Regarding the study in general: Samples covering the acute and convalescent phases of COVID-19 were provided by collaborators in the United States, Italy and Spain. The material from the prospective study consisted of cDNA or gDNA derived from T cells, B-cell-depleted T cells, or PBMCs. The dataset comprised deeply sampled blood TCRbeta repertoires from subjects exposed to, actively infected with, or recovered from COVID-19. A freely available public database, intended as a resource for researchers studying the immune response to SARS-CoV-2, is where the repertoires were released. Samples came from the ongoing ImmuneRACE study (first 160 participants) plus 1,254 subjects from 6 global collaborators. The sample metadata nearly always contained a de-identified subject ID, COVID-19 status, age in years and sex. Where available, HLA class I and class II types were obtained from metadata supplied by the sample provider rather than from assay-based typing. What the study reported, not specific to this receptor: The quantity of clinical and demographic metadata differed by source and by participant and was supplied without curation.

The immunoSEQ Assay, a bias-controlled multiplex PCR, was used to amplify TCRbeta CDR3 regions from genomic DNA. Regarding the original processing steps: The number of nucleated cells in each sample was estimated by amplification of reference gene primers within the assay. To quantify the absolute abundance of each unique TCRbeta CDR3 rearrangement, sequence reads were collapsed and filtered. Productive Simpson clonality was computed per sample as the square root of Simpson's diversity index over productive rearrangements. TCRdb's version of the immuneACCESS table is confined to in-frame rearrangements and falls short of the full clone set. An unresolved V gene accounts for under half of the shortfall where checked; the remainder is of unknown origin. D and trimming come from the DNA, and the V and J calls and clone size come from that table. The sample yields fewer than 600,000 clones; over 75% were counted once. Approximately 1.8% of the sample rests with the top ten.

In the prospective study, participants were about 18 to 89 years old, resided in fewer than 25 geographic areas of the United States, and were enrolled through a virtual design. In the prospective study, cohorts were assigned on the basis of participant-reported clinical history obtained from a screening survey and a study questionnaire. Recovered participants in ImmuneRACE Cohort 3 were defined as having two consecutive negative NP/OP PCR tests, clearance from a healthcare professional, or resolution of symptoms. Mobile phlebotomists in the prospective study collected whole blood, serum and a nasopharyngeal or oropharyngeal swab from every participant. Additional blood draws and questionnaires over an approximately two-month period could optionally be provided by prospective study participants. Before DNA extraction, prospective study blood samples were shipped either frozen or at room temperature.

Regarding this clone: The specificity of this receptor is unknown. Per-base quality was not reported, and no clone a single base away is much larger than it.

The receptor was isolated from a woman between 40 and 50 years old who had recovered from COVID-19. The sample consisted of PBMCs or T cells enriched from blood (not recorded which).

Read as DNA, the sequence is TGTGCCAGCAGTAGGGACAGGGTAGTAGATCAGCCCCAGCATTTT. It is translated as CASSRDRVVDQPQHF. In this chain, TRBV2 is recombined with TRBJ1-5; 9 bases in between match TRBD1. The germline V gene yields SNHLY for CDR1 and FYNNEI for CDR2. The CDR3, cysteine through phenylalanine, is 15 amino acids long. The only DNA kept is the CDR3, 45 bases in frame from the first base. Ends trimmed: V by 5 bases, J by 5 bases; bases unmatched to a gene: 7.